This T cell receptor beta chain originates from a study of blood T cell repertoires in COVID-19. Study-level background: Italy, Spain and the United States were the sources of the convalescent and acute COVID-19 samples.

The CDR3 consists of 16 residues. From germline, CDR1 is MDHEN and CDR2 SYDVKM. Trimming took off 5 bases at V and 2 bases at J, with 16 bases between the two ends. Study processing details: Reference gene primer amplification gave nucleated cell count estimates. Profiling relied on immunoSEQ multiplex PCR, and the TCRdb table lists in-frame clones only, not all of them. V and J calls and clone size follow that table, whereas D and trimming were derived from the DNA. This table has around 620,000 clones, around 90% appearing once. Sequenced input: peripheral blood. This sequence originates from a woman aged 18 to 35 with acute or convalescent COVID-19. The chain joins TRBV28 to TRBJ1-5; D might be TRBD1 (5 bases). CDR3 coding DNA: TGTGCCAGCAGTCCTCCGGCCAGGGCTCGCAATCAGCCCCAGCATTTT. This codes for CASSPPARARNQPQHF.